Listed here are 30 T cell receptor beta chains from one sample, sequenced in a study of Graves' ophthalmopathy and Graves' hyperthyroidism. For repertoire sequencing, the TCR beta CDR3 regions were amplified from RNA transcripts. HTBI primers were used in a first-round RT-PCR, which preceded a second-round multiplex PCR. TCRdb called the multiplex PCR reads again in MiXCR, with one record for every CDR3 protein. The sample carries some 350,000 distinct CDR3 sequences, about 17% recorded once. The sample comprised peripheral blood. The source of these receptors is an adult woman with stable Graves' hyperthyroidism.

This clonotype has ten or more counts. The chain joins TRBV7-2 to TRBJ1-2, with 10 bases fitting TRBD1. Per the germline V gene, CDR1 is SGHTA and CDR2 is FQGNSA. The ends lost 5 bases at V and 4 bases at J; junction bases unmatched: 7. There are 15 residues in the CDR3. The CDR3 spells CASSRRGDRGYGYTF. The CDR3 DNA sequence: TGTGCCAGCAGCCGCCGAGGGGACAGGGGCTATGGCTACACCTTC.

This clonotype was found many times. This rearrangement joins TRBV11-3 to TRBJ1-2; D is ambiguous. Germline assignment: CDR1 SGHNT and CDR2 YENEEA. The V and J ends lost 1 base and 2 bases respectively, with 11 bases between them. The CDR3 length is 15 residues. CDR3 nucleotides: TGTGCCAGCAGCTTAGGCCCGGGCGGCAACTATGGCTACACCTTC. This translates into CASSLGPGGNYGYTF.

About this clonotype itself: Given a much more abundant clone one base away, this may be a read error. The chain carries TRBV5-1 and TRBJ1-1; TRBD1 matches at 7 bases. After removal of 6 bases from V and 8 bases from J, the junction contained 7 bases not matched to a gene. Germline V gene sequence: CDR1 SGHRS, CDR2 YFSETQ. This CDR3 has 12 amino acids. This CDR3 reads CASIPDRVEAFF. The CDR3 region has the DNA TGCGCCAGCATCCCCGACAGGGTGGAAGCTTTCTTT.

By share, this clonotype counts as medium-sized (0.01 to 0.1%). Here the CDR3 DNA reads TGTGCCAGCAGTAACCCGGGGCTCAGAATGACCAAAAACATTCAGTACTTC. Its translation: CASSNPGLRMTKNIQYF. This rearrangement joins TRBV28 to TRBJ2-4; D possibly matches TRBD1 or TRBD2 (5 bases each). The CDR3 contains 17 residues. Trimming took 5 bases from V and 2 from J, leaving 19 bases between them. The germline gives CDR1 MDHEN, CDR2 SYDVKM.

This clonotype was detected many times. The CDR3 sequence: CASSLDRERLIFSNQPQHF. In DNA form, the CDR3 reads TGCGCCAGCAGCTTGGACAGGGAACGCCTTATTTTTAGCAATCAGCCCCAGCATTTT. The chain uses TRBV5-1 and TRBJ1-5; possible D gene TRBD1, 6 bases. V was cut by 0 bases and J by 0 bases, with 19 bases left in between. There are 19 residues in the CDR3. Per the germline V gene, CDR1 is SGHRS and CDR2 is YFSETQ.

This clonotype was observed many times. The rearrangement uses TRBV10-3 and TRBJ1-2; D possibly corresponds to TRBD1 (5 bases). In germline, CDR1 is ENHRY, CDR2 SYGVKD. V lost 2 bases, J lost 3 bases, and 7 bases lay in between. CDR3 length equals 13 residues. CDR3 region: CAISEGADYGYTF. DNA for the CDR3: TGTGCCATCAGTGAGGGGGCGGACTATGGCTACACCTTC.

A few counts support this clonotype. In DNA, the CDR3 is TGTGCCAGCAGCTCCCAGGGGGCCGAAATAGAGACCCAGTACTTC. Protein sequence: CASSSQGAEIETQYF. The rearrangement links TRBV7-9 to TRBJ2-5; TRBD1 aligns across 8 bases. This CDR3 is built from 15 residues. The germline V gene has CDR1 SEHNR and CDR2 FQNEAQ (reference sequence). V lost 4 bases to trimming and J lost 4 bases; unmatched junction nucleotides: 8.

This clonotype was counted ten times or more. The chain is built from TRBV20-1 and TRBJ2-7, with 11 bases fitting TRBD2. The CDR3 consists of 15 residues. J lost 5 bases, V lost 6 bases, and 12 bases had no gene match. The germline CDR1 and CDR2 sequences are DFQATT and SNEGSKA (reference sequence). The CDR3 DNA reads TGCAGTGCCACCCGGACTAGCGGGCTCGCCAACGAGCAGTACTTC. Its protein is CSATRTSGLANEQYF.

This clonotype was recorded many times. The V call is TRBV19, the J call TRBJ2-7; possibly TRBD1 for D (6 bases). From germline, CDR1 is LNHDA and CDR2 SQIVND (reference sequence). This CDR3 has 15 residues. V gave up 1 base and J gave up 1 base, with 11 bases separating them. The CDR3 loop is CASSIAEGVSYEQYF. In nucleotides, the CDR3 is TGTGCCAGTAGTATAGCTGAGGGGGTATCCTACGAGCAGTACTTC.

This clonotype was counted ten times or more. This chain joins TRBV20-1 and TRBJ1-3; TRBD1 agrees at 11 bases. The V gene end was trimmed by 5 bases and the J gene end by 8 bases; junction bases not matched to a gene: 8. The CDR3 extends over 14 amino acids. The germline gives CDR1 DFQATT, CDR2 SNEGSKA (reference sequence). The CDR3 DNA reads as TGCAGTGCTCGACCCGGGACAGGGGGTCACACCATATATTTT. Amino acid sequence: CSARPGTGGHTIYF.

At least ten counts were recorded for this clonotype. CDR3 DNA: TGCAGCGTTGAACGGGGGGGGTTTCAGTACTTC. Protein: CSVERGGFQYF. The V and J genes are TRBV29-1 and TRBJ2-4; TRBD2 matches at 8 bases. Germline assignment: CDR1 SQVTM and CDR2 ANQGSEA. Trimming removed 2 bases from V and 11 bases from J; junction bases left unmatched: 2. The CDR3 has 11 residues.

This clonotype has ten or more counts. The rearrangement uses TRBV12-3 or TRBV12-4 and TRBJ2-7; D is possibly TRBD2 (7 bases). Between the trimmed V and J ends, which lost 6 bases and 5 bases, there was a span of 17 bases. The CDR3 sequence is 14 residues long. The CDR3: CASSRAGGQDEQYF. The DNA for the CDR3 is TGTGCCAGCAGCCGTGCCGGGGGGCAGGACGAGCAGTACTTC.

This clonotype came up a few times. One end of the junction is discordant with germline, which a read error may explain. This sequence joins TRBV3-1 and TRBJ1-1; 7 positions match TRBD1. Germline lookup yields CDR1 LGHDT and CDR2 YNNKEL (reference sequence). This CDR3 region has 14 residues. CDR3 amino acids: CASGHRQGLGEAFF. In nucleotides, the CDR3 is TGTGCCAGCGGCCACAGACAGGGATTGGGTGAAGCTTTCTTT.

This clonotype was recorded many times. V gene TRBV29-1 combines with J gene TRBJ2-7, with D possibly TRBD1 on 6 matching bases. The length of the CDR3 is 14 residues. V lost 3 bases to trimming and J lost 3 bases, with 15 bases between them. Germline assignment: CDR1 SQVTM and CDR2 ANQGSEA. The CDR3 loop reads CSVELPDSGYEQYF. The CDR3, as DNA: TGCAGCGTTGAGCTTCCGGACAGCGGCTACGAGCAGTACTTC.

This clonotype was counted only a few times. The J gene is TRBJ1-1, the V gene TRBV16; D not resolved. V shed 1 base and J shed 0 bases, with 6 bases lying between them. Germline V gives CDR1 KGHSY, CDR2 FQNENV. This CDR3 is 14 amino acids long. Here the CDR3 DNA reads TGTGCCAGCAGCCAATTAAGTATGAACACTGAAGCTTTCTTT. This gives the protein CASSQLSMNTEAFF.

CDR3 amino acids: CASSFGGQNNSPLHF. DNA for the CDR3: TGTGCCAGCAGCTTCGGGGGACAGAATAATTCACCCCTCCACTTT. The chain couples TRBV11-1 to TRBJ1-6; 7 positions match TRBD1. V shed 3 bases, J shed 5 bases, and the junction held 4 bases outside the gene matches. Germline CDR1 SGHAT, CDR2 FQDESV (reference sequence). The CDR3 runs to 15 residues.

Comment on this clonotype: It is likely a read error, because the conserved phenylalanine at the end of the CDR3 is missing. The chain has TRBV20-1 and TRBJ2-3; D not resolved. V lost 5 bases and J 2 bases, leaving 8 bases between the germline ends. The CDR3 is made up of 12 amino acids. The V gene's germline CDR1 is DFQATT and CDR2 SNEGSKA (reference sequence). CDR3 nucleotide sequence: TGCAGTGCTTGGTGGTCCACAGATACGCAGTATTGT. Translated: CSAWWSTDTQYC.

In its sample, this clonotype was seen many times. V gene TRBV5-1 combines with J gene TRBJ2-2; D may be TRBD2 (6 bases). CDR1 and CDR2 from the germline V gene are SGHRS and YFSETQ. V was shortened by 7 bases and J by 0 bases, with 10 bases between the two germline ends. This CDR3 has 14 residues. In DNA, the CDR3 is TGCGCCAGCCGAGGACTATCGAACACCGGGGAGCTGTTTTTT. Protein product: CASRGLSNTGELFF.

The chain carries TRBV6-2 or TRBV6-3 and TRBJ2-1; D is tentatively TRBD1 or TRBD2 (5 bases each). Germline CDR1 and CDR2: MNHEY and SVGEGT. The CDR3 is 14 residues long. Trimming took 2 bases from V and 4 from J, leaving 9 bases between them. CDR3 protein: CASSYGTEYNEQFF. The CDR3 nucleotides are TGTGCCAGCAGTTACGGGACCGAATACAATGAGCAGTTCTTC.

Ten or more counts support this clonotype. The chain couples TRBV12-3 or TRBV12-4 to TRBJ1-5, with unresolved D. CDR3 length: 15 residues. Trimming removed 5 bases at V and 0 bases at J, with 11 bases between. CDR3 nucleotide sequence: TGTGCCAGCAGTACCCGACACATTAGCAATCAGCCCCAGCATTTT. Protein: CASSTRHISNQPQHF.

With regard to this clonotype: A single base separates this from a much larger clone, so it may be a read error. This chain links TRBV28 with TRBJ1-1, with 9 bases identical to TRBD1. Germline V gives CDR1 MDHEN, CDR2 SYDVKM. V gave up 5 bases and J gave up 5 bases; unmatched junction bases: 24. This CDR3 has 20 amino acids. CDR3 loop: CASSRSPRTGEISRATEAFF. Here the CDR3 DNA reads TGTGCCAGCAGTCGGTCGCCGCGGACAGGGGAAATTTCTCGAGCAACTGAAGCTTTCTTT.

This clonotype was seen many times. The V and J genes are TRBV15 and TRBJ2-3; 12 bases are shared with TRBD2. Germline lookup yields CDR1 LNHNV and CDR2 YYDKDF (reference sequence). Unmatched junction bases numbered 10, after V lost 1 base and J lost 2 bases. CDR3 size: 19 residues. In DNA form, the CDR3 reads TGTGCCACCAGCAGAGCGCCCAAGACTAGCGGGAGATCCACAGATACGCAGTATTTT. Protein product: CATSRAPKTSGRSTDTQYF.

The table lists this clonotype with many counts. This sequence joins TRBV6-2 or TRBV6-3 and TRBJ2-5; D might be TRBD1 (6 bases). Trimming took 2 bases from V and 7 from J, leaving 20 bases between them. There are 16 residues in the CDR3. The germline V gene has CDR1 MNHEY and CDR2 SVGEGT. Here the CDR3 reads CASSYNPDRSEGTQYF. Written as DNA, the CDR3 is TGTGCCAGCAGTTACAACCCCGACAGGAGCGAAGGGACCCAGTACTTC.

This clonotype has at least ten counts. V is TRBV28 and J is TRBJ2-4; 7 nucleotides align to TRBD1. The CDR3 length is 16 residues. The ends lost 5 bases at V and 2 bases at J; junction bases unmatched: 9. Germline assignment: CDR1 MDHEN and CDR2 SYDVKM. CDR3 protein: CASSTPGTATKNIQYF. CDR3 DNA: TGTGCCAGCAGTACCCCCGGGACAGCGACCAAAAACATTCAGTACTTC. Variable domain in full (rest from reference TRBV28 and TRBJ2-4): DVKVTQSSRYLVKRTGEKVFLECVQDMDHENMFWYRQDPGLGLRLIYFSYDVKMKEKGDIPEGYSVSREKKERFSLILESASTNQTSMYLCASSTPGTATKNIQYFGAGTRLSVL.

This clonotype came up many times. The chain links TRBV13 to TRBJ1-2; 7 positions match TRBD1. In germline, CDR1 is PRHDT, CDR2 FYEKMQ (reference sequence). V gave up 4 bases and J gave up 8 bases; unmatched junction bases: 4. The CDR3 has 12 amino acids. CDR3 amino acids: CASSSSGGGYTF. The CDR3 DNA sequence: TGTGCCAGCAGCTCTTCAGGGGGAGGCTACACCTTC.

This clonotype occurred many times. This rearrangement joins TRBV13 to TRBJ1-4; D not certain. Trimming removed 1 base from V and 3 bases from J, with 0 bases in between. Germline loops: CDR1 PRHDT, CDR2 FYEKMQ (reference sequence). The CDR3 spans 12 residues. CDR3 in amino acids: CASSLANEKLFF. The CDR3 DNA reads TGTGCCAGCAGCTTAGCTAATGAAAAACTGTTTTTT.

This clonotype has only a few counts. V and J are TRBV13 and TRBJ2-7, with 11 bases aligning to TRBD1. Germline assignment: CDR1 PRHDT and CDR2 FYEKMQ (reference sequence). There are 15 residues in the CDR3. Germline trimming cut 3 bases from V and 6 bases from J; bases unmatched to any gene: 7. This CDR3 reads CASSFGQGALSEQYF. DNA of the CDR3: TGTGCCAGCAGCTTCGGACAGGGGGCATTGTCCGAGCAGTACTTC.

This clonotype was seen repeatedly, ten times or more. The genes are TRBV6-5 and TRBJ2-6; TRBD2 agrees at 7 bases. Germline V gene lookup returns CDR1 MNHEY and CDR2 SVGAGI. The CDR3 is 14 residues long. Trimming at V came to 6 bases and at J to 2 bases, leaving 1 base not matched to a gene. This chain's CDR3 is CASSRGAGANVLTF. The CDR3 coding sequence is TGTGCCAGCAGCCGGGGGGCTGGGGCCAACGTCCTGACTTTC.

This clonotype was seen at least ten times. The rearrangement links TRBV7-3 to TRBJ1-1, with D unclear. This CDR3 comprises 13 residues. Per the germline V gene, CDR1 is SGHTA and CDR2 is FQGTGA. V shed 5 bases and J shed 1 base, with 8 bases lying between them. The CDR3, as DNA: TGTGCCAGCAGCCTCAGAAGGAACACTGAAGCTTTCTTT. It is translated as CASSLRRNTEAFF.

The table lists this clonotype with many counts. The rearrangement uses TRBV6-1 and TRBJ1-1; 7 bases align to TRBD1. This CDR3 comprises 14 residues. CDR1 and CDR2 from the germline V gene are MNHNS and SASEGT. The V gene end was trimmed by 2 bases and the J gene end by 6 bases; junction bases not matched to a gene: 6. CDR3 protein: CASSEWGQSSEAFF. For the CDR3, the DNA is TGTGCCAGCAGTGAATGGGGACAGAGCTCTGAAGCTTTCTTT.